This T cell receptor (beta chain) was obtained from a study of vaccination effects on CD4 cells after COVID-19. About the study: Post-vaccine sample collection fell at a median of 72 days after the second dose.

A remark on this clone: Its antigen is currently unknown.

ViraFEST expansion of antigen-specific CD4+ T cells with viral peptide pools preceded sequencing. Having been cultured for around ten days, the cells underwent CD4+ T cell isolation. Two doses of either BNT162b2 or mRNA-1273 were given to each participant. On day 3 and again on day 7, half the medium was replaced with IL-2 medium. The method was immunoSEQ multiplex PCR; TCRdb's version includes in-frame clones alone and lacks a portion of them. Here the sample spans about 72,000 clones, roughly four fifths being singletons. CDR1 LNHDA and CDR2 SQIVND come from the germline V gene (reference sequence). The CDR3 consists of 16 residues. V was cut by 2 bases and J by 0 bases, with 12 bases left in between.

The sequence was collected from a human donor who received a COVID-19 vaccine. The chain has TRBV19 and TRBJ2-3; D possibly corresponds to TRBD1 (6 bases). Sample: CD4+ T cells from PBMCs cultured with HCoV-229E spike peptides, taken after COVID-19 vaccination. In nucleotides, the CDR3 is TGTGCCAGTAGTATATCAGGGGCGACTAGCACAGATACGCAGTATTTT. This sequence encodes CASSISGATSTDTQYF.